This TCR beta chain was identified during a study of blood T cell repertoires in COVID-19 (dated by TCRdb to about 2020). Broadly, across the study: Samples covering the acute and convalescent phases of COVID-19 were provided by collaborators in the United States, Italy and Spain. The prospective study material was composed of cDNA or gDNA derived from T cells, B-cell-depleted T cells, or PBMCs. Subjects who had been exposed to COVID-19, were actively infected with it, or had recovered from it provided the deeply sampled blood TCRbeta repertoires that made up the dataset. The repertoires were released in a freely available public database intended as a resource for research on the immune response to SARS-CoV-2. The samples were drawn from the first 160 participants of the ongoing ImmuneRACE study and from over 950 subjects provided by 6 global collaborators. A de-identified subject ID, COVID-19 status, age in years and sex were almost always included in the sample metadata. Where available, HLA class I and class II types were taken from metadata supplied by the sample provider and were not determined by assay-based typing. Beyond this particular receptor, the publication reports: The amount of clinical and demographic metadata varied by source and participant and was provided uncurated.

For CDR1 and CDR2, the germline V gene lists MDHEN and SYDVKM. Trimming removed 6 bases from V and 0 bases from J, leaving 11 bases between the germline ends. Spanning cysteine to phenylalanine, the CDR3 consists of 14 amino acids. This entry keeps only the CDR3 DNA: 42 bases, framed from base 1. TCRbeta CDR3 regions were amplified from genomic DNA by means of the immunoSEQ Assay, a bias-controlled multiplex PCR. The paper's processing steps were these. Within the assay, amplification of reference gene primers was used to estimate how many nucleated cells each sample contained. Sequence reads were collapsed and filtered to measure the absolute abundance of every unique TCRbeta CDR3 rearrangement. For each sample, productive Simpson clonality was calculated as the square root of Simpson's diversity index over productive rearrangements. The table was pulled from immuneACCESS by TCRdb, which kept in-frame rearrangements only. Such tables lose some clones; where checked, under half of the loss comes from unresolved V genes, and the rest has no known cause. V, J and clone size were drawn from that table, and D and trimming were deduced from the DNA. This sample lists some 180,000 clones; around four fifths were detected once. 6.5% to 7.5% of the sample is in the top ten clones.

One collaborating source in Seattle enrolled patients while the patients were actively infected and followed the patients over time throughout the course of disease. Each collaborating institution followed its own protocols to collect whole blood in K2EDTA tubes. For TCRbeta analysis, collaborators shipped samples as frozen whole blood, isolated PBMCs, or DNA extracted from either of those sample types. About this clone: Its antigen specificity is not known. No per-base quality is available; no much larger clone lies one base away.

The sequence derives from a woman aged 35 to 49 with COVID-19, enrolled during active disease. The chain uses TRBV28 and TRBJ1-1; perhaps TRBD1 is the D gene, with 5 bases matching. The sequencing sample was made of peripheral blood. In nucleotide form, the sequence is TGTGCCAGCAGAGTGGACATGTTGAACACTGAAGCTTTCTTT. Translated, this gives CASRVDMLNTEAFF.